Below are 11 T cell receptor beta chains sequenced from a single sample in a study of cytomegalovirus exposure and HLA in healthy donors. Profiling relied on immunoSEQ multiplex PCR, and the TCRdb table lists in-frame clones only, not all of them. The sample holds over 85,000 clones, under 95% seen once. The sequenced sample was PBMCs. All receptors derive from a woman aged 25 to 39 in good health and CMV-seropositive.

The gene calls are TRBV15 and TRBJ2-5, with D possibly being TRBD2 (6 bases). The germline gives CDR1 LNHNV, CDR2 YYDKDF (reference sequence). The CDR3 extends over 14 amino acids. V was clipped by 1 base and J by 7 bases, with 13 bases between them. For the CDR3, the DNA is TGTGCCACCAGCAGAGCGGCGCGGGATGGGACCCAGTACTTC. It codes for CATSRAARDGTQYF.

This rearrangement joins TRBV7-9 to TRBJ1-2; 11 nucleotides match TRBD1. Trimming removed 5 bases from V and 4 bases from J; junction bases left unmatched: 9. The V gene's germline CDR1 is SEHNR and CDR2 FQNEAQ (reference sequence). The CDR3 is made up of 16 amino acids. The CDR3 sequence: CASSPFPGQGGYGYTF. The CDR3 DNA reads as TGTGCCAGCAGCCCTTTCCCGGGACAGGGGGGCTATGGCTACACCTTC.

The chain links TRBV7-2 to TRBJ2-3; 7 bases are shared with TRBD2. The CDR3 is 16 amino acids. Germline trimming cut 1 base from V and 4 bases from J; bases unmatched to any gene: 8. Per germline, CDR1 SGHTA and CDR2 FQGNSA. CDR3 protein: CASSLDRTSRADTQYF. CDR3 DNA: TGTGCCAGCAGCTTAGACCGGACTAGTCGCGCAGATACGCAGTATTTT. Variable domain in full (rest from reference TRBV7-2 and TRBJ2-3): GAGVSQSPSNKVTEKGKDVELRCDPISGHTALYWYRQSLGQGLEFLIYFQGNSAPDKSGLPSDRFSAERTGGSVSTLTIQRTQQEDSAVYLCASSLDRTSRADTQYFGPGTRLTVL.

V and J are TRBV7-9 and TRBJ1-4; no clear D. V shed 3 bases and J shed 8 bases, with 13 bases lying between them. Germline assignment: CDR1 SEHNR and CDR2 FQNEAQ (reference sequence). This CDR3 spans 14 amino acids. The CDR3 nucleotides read TGTGCCAGCAGCTTTGGTGGAGGGTCGGAAAAACTGTTTTTT. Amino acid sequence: CASSFGGGSEKLFF.

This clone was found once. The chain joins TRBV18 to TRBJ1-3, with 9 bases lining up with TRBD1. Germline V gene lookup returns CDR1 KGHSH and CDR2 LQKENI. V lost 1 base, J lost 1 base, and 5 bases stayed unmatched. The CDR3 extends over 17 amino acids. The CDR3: CASSPLAGQGSGNTIYF. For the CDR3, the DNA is TGTGCCAGCTCACCACTGGCAGGACAGGGGTCTGGAAACACCATATATTTT. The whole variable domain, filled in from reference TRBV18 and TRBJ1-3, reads NAGVMQNPRHLVRRRGQEARLRCSPMKGHSHVYWYRQLPEEGLKFMVYLQKENIIDESGMPKERFSAEFPKEGPSILRIQQVVRGDSAAYFCASSPLAGQGSGNTIYFGEGSWLTVV.

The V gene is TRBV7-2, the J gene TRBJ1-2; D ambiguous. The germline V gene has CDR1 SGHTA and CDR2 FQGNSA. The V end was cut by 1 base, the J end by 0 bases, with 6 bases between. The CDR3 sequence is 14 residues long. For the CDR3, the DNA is TGTGCCAGCAGCTTAGACATTGCTAACTATGGCTACACCTTC. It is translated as CASSLDIANYGYTF.

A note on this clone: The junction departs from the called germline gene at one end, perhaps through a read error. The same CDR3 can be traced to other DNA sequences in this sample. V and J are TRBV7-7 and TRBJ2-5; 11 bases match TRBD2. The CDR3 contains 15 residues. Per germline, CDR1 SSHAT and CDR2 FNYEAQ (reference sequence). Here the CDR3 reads CASSSTSGSGETQYF. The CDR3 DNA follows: TGTGCCAGCAGCTCAACTAGCGGGAGTGGGGAGACCCAATACTTC.

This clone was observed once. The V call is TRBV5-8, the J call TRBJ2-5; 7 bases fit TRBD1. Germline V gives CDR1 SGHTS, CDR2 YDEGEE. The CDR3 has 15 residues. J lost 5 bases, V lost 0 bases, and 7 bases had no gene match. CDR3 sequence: CASSLEGGRQETQYF. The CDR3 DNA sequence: TGTGCCAGCAGCTTGGAAGGGGGCCGGCAGGAGACCCAGTACTTC.

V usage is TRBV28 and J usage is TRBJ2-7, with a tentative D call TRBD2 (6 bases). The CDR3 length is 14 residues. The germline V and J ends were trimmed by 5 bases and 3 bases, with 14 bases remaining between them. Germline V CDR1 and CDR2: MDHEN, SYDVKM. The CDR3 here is CASSPALAGYEQYF. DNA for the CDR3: TGTGCCAGCAGTCCGGCACTAGCTGGCTACGAGCAGTACTTC.

The CDR3 reads CASSYPALQGNTEAFF. In DNA, the CDR3 is TGTGCCAGCAGTTACCCCGCTTTACAGGGGAACACTGAAGCTTTCTTT. The V and J genes are TRBV6-6 and TRBJ1-1, with a possible D match to TRBD1 (6 bases). Trimming shortened V by 2 bases and J by 1 base, and 14 bases separated the two germline ends. CDR1 and CDR2 from the germline V gene are MNHNY and SVGAGI (reference sequence). The CDR3 loop spans 16 amino acids.

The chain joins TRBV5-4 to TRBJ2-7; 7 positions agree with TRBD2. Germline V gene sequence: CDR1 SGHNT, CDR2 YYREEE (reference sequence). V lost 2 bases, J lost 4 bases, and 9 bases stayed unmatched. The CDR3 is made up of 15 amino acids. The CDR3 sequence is CASSFGPSGGYEQYF. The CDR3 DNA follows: TGTGCCAGCAGCTTTGGGCCTAGCGGAGGGTACGAGCAGTACTTC.